A selection of T cell receptor beta chains follows, all from one sample in a study of response to subunit inactivated influenza vaccine. TCRdb passed the RT-PCR reads through MiXCR, listing each CDR3 protein once. The sample consists of roughly 700,000 distinct CDR3 sequences, around a sixth of them appearing once. The sequenced sample was PBMCs from blood, obtained 11 to 12 days after vaccination. These receptors all come from a man aged 45-60 years who received an inactivated influenza vaccine. CDR3s include the opening cysteine and the closing phenylalanine or tryptophan. The D gene is left open where the match is weak. Clone size appears in some rows only: once, few, many, or a class for an expanded clone.

V: TRBV4-1
size: -
D: -
J: TRBJ2-3
DNA: TGCGCCAGCAGCCCCCCGGGGGGCTTGGCAGATACGCAGTATTTT
CDR3: CASSPPGGLADTQYF

V: TRBV20-1
size: -
D: TRBD2
J: TRBJ2-7
DNA: TGCAGTGCTAGGGGACTAGCGGGGGGGCCCAGCTCCTACGAGCAGTACTTC
CDR3: CSARGLAGGPSSYEQYF

V: TRBV7-9
size: -
D: -
J: TRBJ2-1
DNA: TGTGCCAGCAGGGGTTGGAATCCTAGCACCCATGAGCAGTTCTTC
CDR3: CASRGWNPSTHEQFF

V: TRBV12-3/TRBV12-4
size: few
D: -
J: TRBJ1-1
DNA: TGTGCCAGCAGTTTCGAGCTGGGACGTGAAGCTTTCTTT
CDR3: CASSFELGREAFF

V: TRBV5-1
size: many
D: -
J: TRBJ1-1
DNA: TGCGCCAGCAGGGAGGATTGGGGAAACACTGAAGCTTTCTTT
CDR3: CASREDWGNTEAFF

V: TRBV5-6
size: -
D: -
J: TRBJ1-2
DNA: TGTGCCAGCAGCCCAGCTTCGTCAGGGGCCGGAACTAACTATGGCTACACCTTC
CDR3: CASSPASSGAGTNYGYTF

V: TRBV5-1
size: -
D: -
J: TRBJ1-2
DNA: TGCGCCAGCAGCTTGGGGGTATTAGAGGGCCTCCCCGGCTACACCTTC
CDR3: CASSLGVLEGLPGYTF

V: TRBV15
size: -
D: -
J: TRBJ1-5
DNA: TGTGCCACCAGCAGTGACCCTTATAGCAATCAGCCCCAGCATTTT
CDR3: CATSSDPYSNQPQHF

V: TRBV11-2
size: -
D: -
J: TRBJ1-2
DNA: TGTGCCAGCAGCTCAAATAGGGTGGCCCTAAGGGAAGGCTACACCTTC
CDR3: CASSSNRVALREGYTF

V: TRBV7-2
size: -
D: TRBD1
J: TRBJ2-7
DNA: TGTGCCAGCAGCTTCGGGACAGGGTTGGGCGAGCAGTACTTC
CDR3: CASSFGTGLGEQYF

V: TRBV20-1
size: -
D: TRBD1
J: TRBJ2-7
DNA: TGCAGTGCCCGACCGGGACAGGGGACCGAGCAGTACTTC
CDR3: CSARPGQGTEQYF

V: TRBV5-1
size: -
D: -
J: TRBJ2-5
DNA: TGCGCCAGCAGCTGGGGGGCAGCTCAAGAGACCCAGTACTTC
CDR3: CASSWGAAQETQYF

V: TRBV18
size: few
D: -
J: TRBJ2-5
DNA: TGTGCCAGCTCGGATCGGGACTTCCCTCAAGAGACCCAGTACTTC
CDR3: CASSDRDFPQETQYF

V: TRBV5-5
size: few
D: -
J: TRBJ2-1
DNA: TGTGCCAGCAGCTTGGAGGTGGGGCAGGGGTTCTTC
CDR3: CASSLEVGQGFF

V: TRBV20-1
size: few
D: -
J: TRBJ1-2
DNA: TGCAGTGCTAGAGATGCGGGGAGCTATGGCTACACCTTC
CDR3: CSARDAGSYGYTF

V: TRBV6-5
size: many
D: -
J: TRBJ1-4
DNA: TGTGCCAGCAGTTACTCAGGCAGGGTCGAAAATGAAAAACTGTTTTTT
CDR3: CASSYSGRVENEKLFF

V: TRBV5-1
size: -
D: TRBD2
J: TRBJ2-1
DNA: TGCGCCAGCAGAGCGGGACTAGCGGGATGGAATGAGCAGTTCTTC
CDR3: CASRAGLAGWNEQFF

V: TRBV7-2
size: few
D: -
J: TRBJ2-1
DNA: TGTGCCAGCAGCTTAGCCCAGCTCTCCTACAATGAGCAGTTCTTC
CDR3: CASSLAQLSYNEQFF

V: TRBV4-1
size: many
D: TRBD2
J: TRBJ2-1
DNA: TGCGCCAGCAGCCAAGGAAAGGCTAGCGGCCACAATGAGCAGTTCTTC
CDR3: CASSQGKASGHNEQFF

V: TRBV29-1
size: few
D: TRBD2
J: TRBJ2-7
DNA: TGCAGCGTTAAAGCGGGAGGCCGTGGTTACGAGCAGTACTTC
CDR3: CSVKAGGRGYEQYF

V: TRBV12-3/TRBV12-4
size: few
D: -
J: TRBJ2-1
DNA: TGTGCCAGCAGCCAGGGTGGCCCTAGGTTCTTC
CDR3: CASSQGGPRFF

V: TRBV30
size: few
D: TRBD2
J: TRBJ2-7
DNA: TGTGCCTGGAGTGTACGGCTAGCGGCAGACTACTACGAGCAGTACTTC
CDR3: CAWSVRLAADYYEQYF

V: TRBV5-1
size: -
D: -
J: TRBJ2-3
DNA: TGCGCCAGCAGCATAGCCGGGACAAGCACAGATACGCAGTATTTT
CDR3: CASSIAGTSTDTQYF

V: TRBV11-2
size: few
D: -
J: TRBJ2-5
DNA: TGTGCCAGCAGCTTAGGGCCGGGACACCCGAAAGAGACCCAGTACTTC
CDR3: CASSLGPGHPKETQYF

V: TRBV5-1
size: few
D: TRBD1
J: TRBJ2-7
DNA: TGCGCCAGCAGGGCCGGGACAGTCTCCTACGAGCAGTACTTC
CDR3: CASRAGTVSYEQYF

V: TRBV20-1
size: few
D: -
J: TRBJ1-3
DNA: TGCAGTGCTAGAGACCCGCAAGCTGGAAACACCATATATTTT
CDR3: CSARDPQAGNTIYF

V: TRBV20-1
size: -
D: TRBD1
J: TRBJ1-5
DNA: TGCAGTGCTAGGGAAATGACAGGGCCCAATCAGCCCCAGCATTTT
CDR3: CSAREMTGPNQPQHF

V: TRBV7-8
size: -
D: -
J: TRBJ1-1
DNA: TGTGCCAGCAGCTTCCGGACGTCCATGAACACTGAAGCTTTCTTT
CDR3: CASSFRTSMNTEAFF

V: TRBV6-5
size: -
D: TRBD1
J: TRBJ2-3
DNA: TGTGCCAGCAGTTACGGAGGGACAGGGGCGGCAGATACGCAGTATTTT
CDR3: CASSYGGTGAADTQYF

V: TRBV7-2
size: many
D: -
J: TRBJ2-4
DNA: TGTGCCAGCAGCCCTCCCCTGGGGCTAGCCAAAAACATTCAGTACTTC
CDR3: CASSPPLGLAKNIQYF

V: TRBV7-7
size: once
D: TRBD2
J: TRBJ2-5
DNA: TGTGCTAGCAGCCGGGGACTAGCGGGGTTCCAAGAGACCCAGTACTTC
CDR3: CASSRGLAGFQETQYF

V: TRBV7-2
size: few
D: TRBD2
J: TRBJ2-1
DNA: TGTGCCAGCAGCTTAGTAGGGACTAGTTCCCATGAGCAGTTCTTC
CDR3: CASSLVGTSSHEQFF

V: TRBV29-1
size: -
D: TRBD2
J: TRBJ2-1
DNA: TGCAGCGTTGCCCGTAGCGGGAGGGCGGGGGAGCAGTTCTTC
CDR3: CSVARSGRAGEQFF

V: TRBV3-1
size: few
D: -
J: TRBJ2-4
DNA: TGTGCCAGCAGCCAAGATCAATTGAACAGGAACATTCAGTACTTC
CDR3: CASSQDQLNRNIQYF

V: TRBV11-2
size: many
D: TRBD1
J: TRBJ2-3
DNA: TGTGCCAGCAGCCCGGCCCCATACAGGGGGCGGGGGCCAGATACGCAGTATTTT
CDR3: CASSPAPYRGRGPDTQYF

V: TRBV6-1
size: -
D: TRBD2
J: TRBJ2-1
DNA: TGTGCCAGCAGTGCCTTTACTAGCGGGGGGGCCCTTGAGCAGTTCTTC
CDR3: CASSAFTSGGALEQFF

V: TRBV20-1
size: few
D: TRBD2
J: TRBJ2-3
DNA: TGCAGTGCTAGCCAGCGGGGGGGCACAGATACGCAGTATTTT
CDR3: CSASQRGGTDTQYF

V: TRBV5-1
size: -
D: -
J: TRBJ2-5
DNA: TGCGCCAGCAGCCTCGAAGACACGCTTCAAGAGACCCAGTACTTC
CDR3: CASSLEDTLQETQYF

V: TRBV29-1
size: few
D: -
J: TRBJ2-5
DNA: TGCAGCGTTGAAGCGGCAGGTGAACAAGAGACCCAGTACTTC
CDR3: CSVEAAGEQETQYF

V: TRBV7-3
size: few
D: TRBD1
J: TRBJ1-5
DNA: TGTGCCAGCAGCCAGGGGGTTGGTCAGCCCCAGCATTTT
CDR3: CASSQGVGQPQHF

V: TRBV7-3
size: -
D: TRBD2
J: TRBJ2-1
DNA: TGTGCCAGCAGCCCGACTAGCGGGAGTCTCTACAATGAGCAGTTCTTC
CDR3: CASSPTSGSLYNEQFF

V: TRBV10-3
size: few
D: TRBD2
J: TRBJ2-5
DNA: TGTGCCATCAGGGGGACTAGCGGGGCCGTTGACTTC
CDR3: CAIRGTSGAVDF

V: TRBV10-3
size: -
D: -
J: TRBJ1-6
DNA: TGTGCCATCAGCCCGGACGGACGGGAGAATTCACCCCTCCACTTT
CDR3: CAISPDGRENSPLHF

V: TRBV28
size: -
D: -
J: TRBJ2-1
DNA: TGTGCCAGCAGTTTATTGGTAGCGAATGAGCAGTTCTTC
CDR3: CASSLLVANEQFF

V: TRBV29-1
size: -
D: -
J: TRBJ2-2
DNA: TGCAGCGTTGTTGGTAGCCGGGCCGGCGGGGAGCTGTTTTTT
CDR3: CSVVGSRAGGELFF

V: TRBV14
size: few
D: -
J: TRBJ2-5
DNA: TGTGCCAGCAGCCAACAAAATGCCCAAGAGACCCAGTACTTC
CDR3: CASSQQNAQETQYF

V: TRBV28
size: few
D: -
J: TRBJ2-6
DNA: TGTGCCAGCAGCCCCCAGGGATGGGGACGCTCTGGGGCCAACGTCCTGACTTTC
CDR3: CASSPQGWGRSGANVLTF

V: TRBV12-3/TRBV12-4
size: few
D: -
J: TRBJ2-3
DNA: TGTGCCAGCACCACCACAAACGAAGATACGCAGTATTTT
CDR3: CASTTTNEDTQYF

V: TRBV10-3
size: -
D: -
J: TRBJ1-2
DNA: TGTGCCATCAGCCTCCCACGATTGGGGTTCGGTGGCTACACCTTC
CDR3: CAISLPRLGFGGYTF

V: TRBV2
size: few
D: TRBD1
J: TRBJ2-5
DNA: TGTGCCAGCAGCACCGGGACAGGGGTCGGGACCCAGTACTTC
CDR3: CASSTGTGVGTQYF

V: TRBV12-3/TRBV12-4
size: -
D: TRBD2
J: TRBJ2-7
DNA: TGTGCCAGCAGTCGGGGGGGGACACTATCTTCCTACGAGCAGTACTTC
CDR3: CASSRGGTLSSYEQYF

V: TRBV5-1
size: -
D: TRBD1
J: TRBJ1-4
DNA: TGCGCCAGCAGCCCGGGGACAGCGTCAAATGAAAAACTGTTTTTT
CDR3: CASSPGTASNEKLFF

V: TRBV14
size: few
D: -
J: TRBJ1-1
DNA: TGTGCCAGCAGCCCAGACAGGTTGGCTGAAGCTTTCTTT
CDR3: CASSPDRLAEAFF

V: TRBV5-1
size: few
D: TRBD2
J: TRBJ2-5
DNA: TGCGCCAGCAGCTTGGCTCTTAGCGGGGGCCGCCAAGAGACCCAGTACTTC
CDR3: CASSLALSGGRQETQYF

V: TRBV30
size: few
D: -
J: TRBJ2-5
DNA: TGTGCCTTCTCGTCGGGGCTCCAAGAGACCCAGTACTTC
CDR3: CAFSSGLQETQYF

V: TRBV28
size: few
D: TRBD1
J: TRBJ2-2
DNA: TGTGCCAGCATCAGAAGGACAGGGGCGAACACCGGGGAGCTGTTTTTT
CDR3: CASIRRTGANTGELFF